Below are 20 T cell receptor beta chains sequenced from a single sample in a study of shared T cell receptors in the human thymus. The assay was immunoSEQ multiplex PCR, and TCRdb's table has in-frame clones only and misses some. The table has about 660,000 clones, around 87% seen once; the top ten hold just under 0.0095%. These same records also appear under a second study, on human thymus T cells.

The sequencing input was thymocytes. Receptor source: a boy in the first two years of life with a congenital heart defect.

V is TRBV14 and J is TRBJ1-2; perhaps TRBD1 as D (5 bases). In germline, CDR1 is SGHDN, CDR2 FVKESK. The CDR3 contains 20 residues. The V end was cut by 1 base, the J end by 2 bases, with 26 bases between. The CDR3 coding sequence is TGTGCCAGCAGCCAAGCCCGTGCGGAACGCGGGGGTGAGGAAAACTATGGCTACACCTTC. Protein: CASSQARAERGGEENYGYTF.

The chain recombines TRBV7-6 with TRBJ2-1; TRBD2 matches 9 bases. Per the germline V gene, CDR1 is SGHVS and CDR2 is FNYEAQ. The V gene end was trimmed by 1 base and the J gene end by 9 bases; junction bases not matched to a gene: 10. CDR3 size: 16 residues. CDR3 amino acids: CASSLERWGLAGEQFF. The CDR3 coding sequence is TGTGCCAGCAGCTTAGAAAGGTGGGGACTAGCTGGTGAGCAGTTCTTC.

J is TRBJ2-3 and V is TRBV28, with TRBD2 matching 9 bases. Germline lookup yields CDR1 MDHEN and CDR2 SYDVKM. Germline trimming cut 2 bases from V and 4 bases from J; bases unmatched to any gene: 7. This CDR3 spans 16 amino acids. The CDR3, as DNA: TGTGCCAGCAGTTTAGGTAGCGGGAGCGGGGCAGATACGCAGTATTTT. Translated: CASSLGSGSGADTQYF.

The genes are TRBV4-2 and TRBJ2-4, with 11 bases lining up with TRBD2. V shed 1 base, J shed 3 bases, and the junction held 11 bases outside the gene matches. The CDR3 has 19 residues. The germline CDR1 and CDR2 sequences are LGHNA and YNFKEQ. CDR3 sequence: CASSQVLTTSGEVKNIQYF. The DNA of the CDR3 is TGTGCCAGCAGCCAAGTATTAACGACTAGCGGGGAGGTCAAAAACATTCAGTACTTC.

This clone was detected once. The CDR3 DNA follows: TGTGCCAGCAGCCTAGGAGGAGTCGGCTACACCTTC. Its protein product is CASSLGGVGYTF. The chain links TRBV5-6 to TRBJ1-2; D not resolved. Germline V gives CDR1 SGHDT, CDR2 YYEEEE. The CDR3 covers 12 residues. With 4 bases removed from V and 8 bases from J, the gap between germline ends came to 12 bases.

This rearrangement joins TRBV18 to TRBJ2-7, with 7 bases matching TRBD2. The germline V gene has CDR1 KGHSH and CDR2 LQKENI. Unmatched junction bases numbered 3, after V lost 3 bases and J lost 1 base. The CDR3 is made up of 14 amino acids. The CDR3: CASSPTSESYEQYF. CDR3 in DNA: TGTGCCAGCTCACCCACTAGCGAGTCCTACGAGCAGTACTTC.

This chain connects TRBV5-6 to TRBJ1-1, with TRBD1 identical over 9 bases. The CDR3 totals 18 residues. The V and J ends lost 3 bases and 4 bases, in that order; junction bases with no gene match: 16. CDR1 is SGHDT, CDR2 YYEEEE, per germline. The CDR3 sequence is CASSSQTGTGTVSTEAFF. For the CDR3, the DNA is TGTGCCAGCAGCTCACAAACCGGGACAGGGACTGTGAGCACTGAAGCTTTCTTT.

V usage is TRBV5-6 and J usage is TRBJ2-1; TRBD2 is a possible D gene (7 bases). The CDR3 totals 16 residues. V was cut by 0 bases and J by 3 bases, with 13 bases left in between. CDR1 is SGHDT and CDR2 is YYEEEE in the germline V gene. In DNA, the CDR3 is TGTGCCAGCAGCTTGGGGGAGGGACACCTCTACAATGAGCAGTTCTTC. It encodes CASSLGEGHLYNEQFF.

The chain couples TRBV7-9 to TRBJ2-5; 13 bases line up with TRBD2. V lost 5 bases and J lost 5; bases outside the gene matches: 14. The V gene's germline CDR1 is SEHNR and CDR2 FQNEAQ (reference sequence). The CDR3 length is 18 residues. CDR3 sequence: CASSPHHRTSGRRETQYF. The CDR3 region has the DNA TGTGCCAGCAGCCCCCACCACCGGACTAGCGGGAGACGGGAGACCCAGTACTTC.

CDR3 sequence reads: CASSSDRDRSGNTIYF. The CDR3 region has the DNA TGTGCCAGCAGCTCTGACAGGGACCGCTCTGGAAACACCATATATTTT. V usage is TRBV11-1 and J usage is TRBJ1-3, with 7 bases identical to TRBD1. Germline V lookup: CDR1 SGHAT, CDR2 FQDESV (reference sequence). This CDR3 region has 16 residues. Germline trimming cut 4 bases from V and 0 bases from J; bases unmatched to any gene: 6.

Details on this clone: Germline and junction disagree at one end, which may indicate a read error. The chain carries TRBV7-9 and TRBJ2-7, with a possible D match to TRBD1 (5 bases). Germline V CDR1 and CDR2: SEHNR, FQNEAQ (reference sequence). The CDR3 is made up of 11 amino acids. In DNA, the CDR3 is TGTGCCAGCAGCTTAGGGGCAGGGCCTCACTTC. It is translated as CASSLGAGPHF.

This clone was detected a few times. The chain is built from TRBV7-9 and TRBJ2-2; D is perhaps TRBD1 (6 bases). The germline CDR1 and CDR2 sequences are SEHNR and FQNEAQ (reference sequence). V gave up 5 bases and J gave up 0 bases, with 13 bases separating them. This CDR3 region has 16 residues. For the CDR3, the DNA is TGTGCCAGCAGCAAACCGACAGGACCGAACACCGGGGAGCTGTTTTTT. Protein: CASSKPTGPNTGELFF. The full variable domain, rest sourced from reference TRBV7-9 and TRBJ2-2, is DTGVSQNPRHKITKRGQNVTFRCDPISEHNRLYWYRQTLGQGPEFLTYFQNEAQLEKSRLLSDRFSAERPKGSFSTLEIQRTEQGDSAMYLCASSKPTGPNTGELFFGEGSRLTVL.

The J gene is TRBJ1-3, the V gene TRBV28, with 8 bases fitting TRBD1. The CDR3 consists of 14 residues. Unmatched junction bases numbered 2, after V lost 3 bases and J lost 4 bases. Germline lookup yields CDR1 MDHEN and CDR2 SYDVKM. In DNA form, the CDR3 reads TGTGCCAGCAGTTTCCAGGGGGCAGGAAACACCATATATTTT. Its protein is CASSFQGAGNTIYF.

The chain is built from TRBV28 and TRBJ1-2; 8 bases match TRBD1. The V and J ends lost 5 bases and 0 bases, in that order; junction bases with no gene match: 5. The CDR3 has 15 amino acids. Germline-derived CDR1 and CDR2 are MDHEN and SYDVKM. The CDR3 nucleotides read TGTGCCAGCAGTGGCCAACAGGGGGCTAACTATGGCTACACCTTC. Protein product: CASSGQQGANYGYTF.

The chain links TRBV14 to TRBJ2-7; TRBD2 is a possible D gene (5 bases). There are 16 residues in the CDR3. Germline CDR1 SGHDN, CDR2 FVKESK. V was cut by 3 bases and J by 1 base, with 16 bases left in between. The CDR3 loop reads CASSHVGLGTSYEQYF. CDR3 DNA: TGTGCCAGCAGCCATGTTGGACTGGGAACTTCCTACGAGCAGTACTTC.

This chain joins TRBV28 and TRBJ2-7; 9 positions match TRBD1. V dropped 7 bases and J dropped 5; count of bases not matched to a gene: 21. CDR1 and CDR2 from the germline V gene are MDHEN and SYDVKM. The CDR3 sequence is 18 residues long. CDR3 nucleotide sequence: TGTGCCAGCACCCCACCGGGACAGGGAAGGCGAGCTGTCAACGAGCAGTACTTC. Translation: CASTPPGQGRRAVNEQYF.

The CDR3 loop is CASSEYGSGNTIYF. The CDR3 DNA sequence: TGTGCCAGCAGTGAATACGGCTCTGGAAACACCATATATTTT. This chain links TRBV25-1 with TRBJ1-3; D is uncertain. V lost 0 bases to trimming and J lost 0 bases, with 3 bases between them. CDR1 is MGHDK and CDR2 is SYGVNS in the germline V gene. The CDR3 loop spans 14 amino acids.

The chain recombines TRBV5-1 with TRBJ1-1; D gene unclear. Germline CDR1 is SGHRS and CDR2 is YFSETQ. This CDR3 has 13 amino acids. V was clipped by 4 bases and J by 4 bases, with 11 bases between them. Here the CDR3 reads CASSPGMPTEAFF. The CDR3 nucleotides read TGCGCCAGCAGCCCCGGGATGCCCACTGAAGCTTTCTTT. The full variable domain, in which reference TRBV5-1 and TRBJ1-1 provide the parts outside the CDR3, is KAGVTQTPRYLIKTRGQQVTLSCSPISGHRSVSWYQQTPGQGLQFLFEYFSETQRNKGNFPGRFSGRQFSNSRSEMNVSTLELGDSALYLCASSPGMPTEAFFGQGTRLTVV.

V usage is TRBV5-4 and J usage is TRBJ2-2, with 7 bases fitting TRBD1. The CDR3 loop spans 15 amino acids. The V segment lost 0 bases and the J segment 6 bases; nucleotides outside the gene matches: 5. Germline loops: CDR1 SGHNT, CDR2 YYREEE (reference sequence). CDR3: CASSLVQGPPGELFF. Written as DNA, the CDR3 is TGTGCCAGCAGCTTGGTACAGGGGCCGCCCGGGGAGCTGTTTTTT.

This chain connects TRBV10-2 to TRBJ2-1; TRBD2 is a possible D gene (6 bases). CDR1 and CDR2 from the germline V gene are WSHSY and SAAADI. V gave up 6 bases and J gave up 7 bases, with 16 bases separating them. The CDR3 totals 14 residues. The CDR3, as DNA: TGCGCCAGCAGAGGGGACTCCGTGGATAATGAGCAGTTCTTC. Protein: CASRGDSVDNEQFF.